Listed here are 2 T cell receptor beta chains from one sample, sequenced in a study of cytotoxic CD8 clonotypes in ibrutinib-treated CLL. The method was immunoSEQ multiplex PCR; TCRdb's version includes in-frame clones alone and lacks a portion of them. The sample carries hundreds of thousands of clones, 67% recorded once. Sequencing was performed on PBMCs, taken after 36 months of ibrutinib treatment. The source is a human donor with chronic lymphocytic leukemia.

In nucleotides, the CDR3 is TGTGCCAGCAGATTTGGGACCGTAGGGGCTTACGAGCAGTACTTC. Translation: CASRFGTVGAYEQYF. J is TRBJ2-7 and V is TRBV7-8; D assignment may be TRBD1 or TRBD2 (5 bases each). Germline V gives CDR1 SGHVS, CDR2 FQNEAQ. V dropped 6 bases and J dropped 4 bases, with 19 bases sitting between them. This CDR3 contains 15 residues.

The V gene is TRBV19, the J gene TRBJ2-7, with TRBD1 identical over 11 bases. The CDR3 contains 14 residues. CDR1 and CDR2 (germline): LNHDA, SQIVND (reference sequence). The trim removed 9 bases at V and 3 bases at J, leaving 7 bases unmatched. CDR3 DNA: TGTGCCAGCGGTTCGGGGACAGGGGGCTACGAGCAGTACTTC. Translated: CASGSGTGGYEQYF. The whole variable domain, filled in from reference TRBV19 and TRBJ2-7, reads DGGITQSPKYLFRKEGQNVTLSCEQNLNHDAMYWYRQDPGQGLRLIYYSQIVNDFQKGDIAEGYSVSREKKESFPLTVTSAQKNPTAFYLCASGSGTGGYEQYFGPGTRLTVT.